The 32 T cell receptor beta chains below all came from one sample that was sequenced in a study of OX40 agonist ivuxolimab in advanced cancers. Profiling relied on immunoSEQ multiplex PCR, and the TCRdb table lists in-frame clones only, not all of them. The sample lists tens of thousands of clones; 88% were seen once. Sequenced material: CD4+ or CD8+ T cells sorted from blood, taken in a trial of the OX40 agonist ivuxolimab. All receptors derive from an adult with an advanced solid tumor such as melanoma, head and neck, liver or kidney cancer.

The rearrangement links TRBV5-6 to TRBJ1-5; the D is unclear. This CDR3 has 18 amino acids. V was pared by 3 bases and J by 0 bases, with 19 bases between. Germline V gene data show CDR1 as SGHDT and CDR2 as YYEEEE. The CDR3 region is CASSSGILHINSNQPQHF. CDR3 DNA sequence: TGTGCCAGCAGCTCCGGGATTCTACACATCAATAGCAATCAGCCCCAGCATTTT.

The J gene is TRBJ1-2, the V gene TRBV7-9; D is ambiguous. The V end was cut by 2 bases, the J end by 4 bases, with 8 bases between. The CDR3 is made up of 13 amino acids. The germline gives CDR1 SEHNR, CDR2 FQNEAQ (reference sequence). The CDR3, as DNA: TGTGCCAGCAGCTTAACGGCAGTCTATGGCTACACCTTC. Protein product: CASSLTAVYGYTF. Full variable domain (missing parts from reference TRBV7-9 and TRBJ1-2): DTGVSQNPRHKITKRGQNVTFRCDPISEHNRLYWYRQTLGQGPEFLTYFQNEAQLEKSRLLSDRFSAERPKGSFSTLEIQRTEQGDSAMYLCASSLTAVYGYTFGSGTRLTVV.

This sequence joins TRBV19 and TRBJ1-6; no firm D call. Between the trimmed V and J ends, which lost 1 base and 9 bases, there was a span of 16 bases. The CDR3 has 16 amino acids. Germline V gives CDR1 LNHDA, CDR2 SQIVND (reference sequence). This CDR3 is CASSIGGGLLSSPLHF. The CDR3 DNA follows: TGTGCCAGTAGTATAGGAGGAGGGTTATTAAGTTCACCCCTCCACTTT.

The CDR3 coding sequence is TGTGCCAGTAACCCGGGACTAGCGGACAATGAGCAGTTCTTC. This codes for CASNPGLADNEQFF. The V and J genes are TRBV19 and TRBJ2-1; 11 bases match TRBD2. The ends lost 7 bases at V and 5 bases at J; junction bases unmatched: 4. The germline gives CDR1 LNHDA, CDR2 SQIVND (reference sequence). CDR3 length: 14 amino acids.

This rearrangement joins TRBV19 to TRBJ1-4; D might be TRBD1 (6 bases). Trimming cost V 3 bases and J 3 bases, with 20 bases left between them. Germline values: CDR1 LNHDA, CDR2 SQIVND (reference sequence). The CDR3 is made up of 18 amino acids. DNA of the CDR3: TGTGCCAGTAGTATCGGCAGGGGCACCGTATCCTCTAATGAAAAACTGTTTTTT. Protein: CASSIGRGTVSSNEKLFF. Using reference TRBV19 and TRBJ1-4 for the parts outside the CDR3, the full variable domain is DGGITQSPKYLFRKEGQNVTLSCEQNLNHDAMYWYRQDPGQGLRLIYYSQIVNDFQKGDIAEGYSVSREKKESFPLTVTSAQKNPTAFYLCASSIGRGTVSSNEKLFFGSGTQLSVL.

This clone was seen a few times. The V gene is TRBV2, the J gene TRBJ1-5; 11 nucleotides align to TRBD1. CDR3 length: 16 amino acids. The V gene's germline CDR1 is SNHLY and CDR2 FYNNEI. The junction had 6 bases not matched to a gene; V was cut back by 6 bases and J by 2 bases. The CDR3 loop is CASRGQGAGGNQPQHF. CDR3 bases: TGTGCCAGCAGAGGACAGGGGGCCGGAGGCAATCAGCCCCAGCATTTT.

The chain couples TRBV7-9 to TRBJ2-7; 11 positions agree with TRBD2. Germline CDR1 is SEHNR and CDR2 is FQNEAQ (reference sequence). V lost 3 bases and J lost 7; bases outside the gene matches: 5. This CDR3 has 14 amino acids. In DNA, the CDR3 is TGTGCCAGCAGCTTCACTAGCGGGAGTTGGGAGCAGTACTTC. This gives the protein CASSFTSGSWEQYF.

The chain has TRBV6-5 and TRBJ2-7; no clear D gene. The CDR3 is made up of 14 amino acids. Germline V gives CDR1 MNHEY, CDR2 SVGAGI. The V end lost 3 bases, the J end lost 5 bases, and 14 bases lay between the germline ends. CDR3 bases: TGTGCCAGCAGTTATTCCCCGGGTGGAAACGAGCAGTACTTC. It is translated as CASSYSPGGNEQYF.

V usage is TRBV13 and J usage is TRBJ2-7, with D possibly being TRBD1 (5 bases). V was clipped by 4 bases and J by 7 bases, with 11 bases between them. The germline V gene encodes CDR1 PRHDT and CDR2 FYEKMQ (reference sequence). This CDR3 is built from 12 residues. The CDR3 loop is CASSSSGKEQYF. The CDR3 DNA reads as TGTGCCAGCAGCTCATCAGGGAAAGAGCAGTACTTC. Full variable domain (outside the CDR3, taken from reference TRBV13 and TRBJ2-7): AAGVIQSPRHLIKEKRETATLKCYPIPRHDTVYWYQQGPGQDPQFLISFYEKMQSDKGSIPDRFSAQQFSDYHSELNMSSLELGDSALYFCASSSSGKEQYFGPGTRLTVT.

This chain joins TRBV11-2 and TRBJ1-1; possibly TRBD1 for D (5 bases). CDR1 is SGHAT, CDR2 FQNNGV, per germline. V lost 4 bases, J lost 1 base, and 7 bases lay in between. This CDR3 is built from 13 residues. As DNA, the CDR3 is TGTGCCAGCAGCTGGGACGGGAACACTGAAGCTTTCTTT. It codes for CASSWDGNTEAFF.

The chain carries TRBV5-1 and TRBJ2-7, with TRBD2 matching 12 bases. This CDR3 has 17 amino acids. The germline V gene encodes CDR1 SGHRS and CDR2 YFSETQ. V was clipped by 0 bases and J by 1 base; unmatched bases: 5. The CDR3 DNA follows: TGCGCCAGCAGCTTGGGGACTAGCGGGACTATTTCCTACGAGCAGTACTTC. Protein product: CASSLGTSGTISYEQYF.

The rearrangement links TRBV4-2 to TRBJ2-7; TRBD2 matches at 10 bases. The CDR3 consists of 18 residues. The ends lost 1 base at V and 0 bases at J; junction bases unmatched: 9. Germline assignment: CDR1 LGHNA and CDR2 YNFKEQ. The CDR3 DNA follows: TGTGCCAGCAGCCAAGGCCCAGGACTAGCGGAGTCCTCCTACGAGCAGTACTTC. Its protein is CASSQGPGLAESSYEQYF.

The J gene is TRBJ2-7, the V gene TRBV19, with D perhaps assigned TRBD1 or TRBD2 (5 bases each). The CDR3 is 14 residues long. The V and J ends lost 1 base and 3 bases respectively, with 10 bases between them. Per the germline V gene, CDR1 is LNHDA and CDR2 is SQIVND (reference sequence). The CDR3 protein is CASSIVGRDYEQYF. The CDR3, as DNA: TGTGCCAGTAGTATAGTGGGACGGGACTACGAGCAGTACTTC.

The genes are TRBV30 and TRBJ2-1; D might be TRBD1 (6 bases). V lost 5 bases and J lost 5, with 13 bases in between. This CDR3 spans 13 amino acids. The germline CDR1 and CDR2 sequences are GTSNPN and SVGIG (reference sequence). The CDR3 region has the DNA TGTGCCTGGTCCAGACAGGCGCACAATGAGCAGTTCTTC. Translated: CAWSRQAHNEQFF.

J is TRBJ2-7 and V is TRBV9; TRBD2 matches at 14 bases. The CDR3 is made up of 16 amino acids. Germline V gives CDR1 SGDLS, CDR2 YYNGEE. With V trimmed by 3 bases and J by 4 bases, 6 bases remained unmatched. In DNA, the CDR3 is TGTGCCAGCAGCGGGGGACTAGCGGGAGAGGCTTACGAGCAGTACTTC. Encoded protein: CASSGGLAGEAYEQYF.

The chain's CDR3 is CASRDQGGIYEQYF. Here the CDR3 DNA reads TGTGCCAGCAGGGATCAGGGGGGGATTTACGAGCAGTACTTC. The V and J genes are TRBV6-5 and TRBJ2-7, with D possibly being TRBD1 or TRBD2 (7 bases each). With 6 bases removed from V and 4 bases from J, the gap between germline ends came to 16 bases. The length of the CDR3 is 14 residues. The germline CDR1 and CDR2 sequences are MNHEY and SVGAGI.

The chain joins TRBV6-5 to TRBJ2-3; D unclear. Trimming left V 0 bases short and J 6 bases short, with 13 bases between. The CDR3 has 15 amino acids. The V gene's germline CDR1 is MNHEY and CDR2 SVGAGI. The CDR3 reads CASSYSFGIGDTQYF. CDR3 sequence (DNA): TGTGCCAGCAGTTACTCTTTTGGAATTGGGGATACGCAGTATTTT.

The rearrangement links TRBV14 to TRBJ2-3; D possibly corresponds to TRBD2 (6 bases). Germline V gives CDR1 SGHDN, CDR2 FVKESK. The CDR3 totals 16 residues. V was cut by 4 bases and J by 6 bases, with 20 bases left in between. The CDR3: CASSLPLAWGRDTQYF. In DNA, the CDR3 is TGTGCCAGCAGCCTCCCCCTAGCGTGGGGTCGGGATACGCAGTATTTT.

The CDR3 spells CAINKQAEGYNEQFF. The CDR3 DNA sequence: TGTGCCATCAACAAGCAGGCGGAGGGGTACAATGAGCAGTTCTTC. The chain is built from TRBV10-3 and TRBJ2-1; TRBD2 is a possible D gene (6 bases). Trimming cost V 7 bases and J 4 bases, with 17 bases left between them. From germline, CDR1 is ENHRY and CDR2 SYGVKD. CDR3 length: 15 amino acids.

This clone was observed a few times. The chain combines TRBV4-2 with TRBJ1-2, with 9 bases aligning to TRBD1. Germline V gene sequence: CDR1 LGHNA, CDR2 YNFKEQ. Trimming took 4 bases from V and 4 from J; bases not matched to a gene: 7. The CDR3 runs to 15 residues. For the CDR3, the DNA is TGTGCCAGCAGCCCACCCCGGGACAGGGTCTATGGCTACACCTTC. Translation gives CASSPPRDRVYGYTF.

The chain joins TRBV6-1 to TRBJ1-3; D ambiguous. The length of the CDR3 is 14 residues. Per germline, CDR1 MNHNS and CDR2 SASEGT. V was pared by 8 bases and J by 1 base, with 12 bases between. The chain's CDR3 is CASSRAVSGNTIYF. The CDR3 DNA sequence: TGTGCCAGCTCAAGGGCTGTTTCTGGAAACACCATATATTTT.

V is TRBV6-4 and J is TRBJ2-1, with a tentative D call TRBD1 (5 bases). V was shortened by 6 bases and J by 5 bases, with 14 bases between the two germline ends. The CDR3 is 14 residues long. CDR1 MRHNA and CDR2 SNTAGT come from the germline V gene. The CDR3 reads CASSPQQEHNEQFF. CDR3 sequence (DNA): TGTGCCAGCAGCCCACAACAGGAACACAATGAGCAGTTCTTC.

This sequence joins TRBV29-1 and TRBJ2-6; a possible D gene is TRBD2 (5 bases). The V end was cut by 4 bases, the J end by 0 bases, with 10 bases between. The CDR3 contains 15 residues. CDR1 and CDR2 (germline): SQVTM, ANQGSEA. Here the CDR3 reads CSVGGGYSGANVLTF. CDR3 coding DNA: TGCAGCGTTGGTGGCGGGTACTCTGGGGCCAACGTCCTGACTTTC.

This clone was recorded once. This chain uses TRBV4-3 with TRBJ1-2, with D perhaps TRBD1 (6 bases). Deletions cut 1 base from V and 2 bases from J, with 11 bases between. The germline V gene encodes CDR1 LGHNA and CDR2 YSLEER. The CDR3 has 15 amino acids. CDR3 bases: TGCGCCAGCAGCCAAGTGGCAGGACAGAACTATGGCTACACCTTC. Amino acid sequence: CASSQVAGQNYGYTF.

The genes are TRBV30 and TRBJ2-3; 11 bases agree with TRBD2. The germline gives CDR1 GTSNPN, CDR2 SVGIG (reference sequence). The ends lost 2 bases at V and 4 bases at J; junction bases unmatched: 8. This CDR3 is 16 amino acids long. The DNA of the CDR3 is TGTGCCTGGAGTTATAGCGGGGGGGCCGGTGCAGATACGCAGTATTTT. Residues: CAWSYSGGAGADTQYF.

V and J are TRBV19 and TRBJ1-5, with TRBD1 matching over 8 bases. Per germline, CDR1 LNHDA and CDR2 SQIVND (reference sequence). This CDR3 comprises 14 residues. Trimming at V came to 5 bases and at J to 7 bases, leaving 7 bases not matched to a gene. DNA of the CDR3: TGTGCCAGTAGTCACCAGGGGGCGATACAGCCCCAGCATTTT. This translates into CASSHQGAIQPQHF.

The rearrangement links TRBV10-3 to TRBJ2-2; the match to TRBD2 covers 13 bases. CDR1 is ENHRY and CDR2 is SYGVKD in the germline V gene. The CDR3 has 19 amino acids. With 3 bases clipped from V and 0 bases from J, the junction kept 7 bases outside the gene matches. The CDR3 DNA sequence: TGTGCCATCAGTGAACTTAGACTAGCGGGGGGATCGAACACCGGGGAGCTGTTTTTT. Translated: CAISELRLAGGSNTGELFF.

The chain employs TRBV9 and TRBJ2-2, with TRBD1 matching over 9 bases. The CDR3 loop spans 14 amino acids. CDR1 and CDR2 (germline): SGDLS, YYNGEE. After removal of 5 bases from V and 1 base from J, the junction contained 0 bases not matched to a gene. For the CDR3, the DNA is TGTGCCAGCAGGGACAGGGGGAACACCGGGGAGCTGTTTTTT. This sequence encodes CASRDRGNTGELFF.

The V gene is TRBV28, the J gene TRBJ1-4, with TRBD1 identical over 8 bases. The CDR3 is made up of 16 amino acids. Unmatched junction bases numbered 5, after V lost 3 bases and J lost 2 bases. The germline V gene encodes CDR1 MDHEN and CDR2 SYDVKM. CDR3 DNA sequence: TGTGCCAGCAGTTTCCAGGGGGCGTCGACTAATGAAAAACTGTTTTTT. The encoded protein is CASSFQGASTNEKLFF.

The rearrangement uses TRBV27 and TRBJ2-6, with D maybe TRBD1 (6 bases). V was shortened by 3 bases and J by 1 base, with 10 bases between the two germline ends. The CDR3 is made up of 16 amino acids. Germline lookup yields CDR1 MNHEY and CDR2 SMNVEV (reference sequence). The CDR3 reads CASSLTGPSGANVLTF. Here the CDR3 DNA reads TGTGCCAGCAGTTTGACAGGTCCGTCTGGGGCCAACGTCCTGACTTTC. The full variable domain, in which reference TRBV27 and TRBJ2-6 provide the parts outside the CDR3, is EAQVTQNPRYLITVTGKKLTVTCSQNMNHEYMSWYRQDPGLGLRQIYYSMNVEVTDKGDVPEGYKVSRKEKRNFPLILESPSPNQTSLYFCASSLTGPSGANVLTFGAGSRLTVL.

This clone was detected once. V usage is TRBV19 and J usage is TRBJ1-5; D is unresolved. Germline V CDR1 and CDR2: LNHDA, SQIVND (reference sequence). CDR3 length equals 15 residues. V lost 5 bases, J lost 0 bases, and 11 bases lay in between. The CDR3 coding sequence is TGTGCCAGTAGTCGGGCACTTTATAGCAATCAGCCCCAGCATTTT. Translation: CASSRALYSNQPQHF.

In its sample, this clone was seen once. The chain uses TRBV7-9 and TRBJ1-5; a weak D match, TRBD1 (6 bases). Trimming shortened V by 3 bases and J by 2 bases, and 11 bases separated the two germline ends. The CDR3 has 15 residues. Per germline, CDR1 SEHNR and CDR2 FQNEAQ (reference sequence). In DNA, the CDR3 is TGTGCCAGCAGCTTCAGGGGCATGGGCAATCAGCCCCAGCATTTT. Translation: CASSFRGMGNQPQHF.